What follows are 10 T cell receptor beta chains derived from one specimen sequenced in a study of identical twins. Using its own MiXCR run on the 5' RACE reads, TCRdb lists one record per CDR3 protein. The table lists 500,000 to 600,000 distinct CDR3 sequences, 20% to 25% of them singletons. This same sample was also taken into another study, of T cells expressing NK-cell markers.

The sequencing input was CD4+ T cells sorted from blood. The source is a young woman in good health.

The V and J genes are TRBV7-2 and TRBJ2-6, with D uncertain. CDR3 length: 15 amino acids. V lost 5 bases and J lost 0, with 8 bases in between. CDR1 and CDR2 from the germline V gene are SGHTA and FQGNSA. CDR3 residues: CASSPRFSGANVLTF. In nucleotides, the CDR3 is TGTGCCAGCAGCCCCCGGTTCTCTGGGGCCAACGTCCTGACTTTC.

The genes are TRBV5-6 and TRBJ1-2, with TRBD1 as a possible D gene (6 bases). Trimming shortened V by 2 bases and J by 8 bases, and 13 bases separated the two germline ends. CDR1 and CDR2 from the germline V gene are SGHDT and YYEEEE. The CDR3 runs to 13 residues. CDR3 residues: CASSLQTGQGYTF. The CDR3 nucleotides read TGTGCCAGCAGCTTACAAACCGGACAGGGCTACACCTTC.

V is TRBV24-1 and J is TRBJ1-1; maybe TRBD1 (5 bases). Trimming shortened V by 6 bases and J by 3 bases, and 22 bases separated the two germline ends. CDR1 is KGHDR and CDR2 is SFDVKD in the germline V gene. This CDR3 contains 17 residues. Here the CDR3 DNA reads TGTGCCACCAGTTCAGGTATTGGGGGACTACTTCACACTGAAGCTTTCTTT. The encoded protein is CATSSGIGGLLHTEAFF.

The chain couples TRBV7-9 to TRBJ2-7; D call uncertain. CDR1 and CDR2 from the germline V gene are SEHNR and FQNEAQ (reference sequence). Trimming took 8 bases from V and 4 from J, leaving 9 bases between them. The length of the CDR3 is 11 residues. CDR3 sequence: CASSGQYEQYF. The CDR3 DNA is TGTGCCAGCTCCGGGCAATACGAGCAGTACTTC.

The V and J genes are TRBV10-3 and TRBJ1-2, with D unclear. Trimming shortened V by 2 bases and J by 5 bases, and 15 bases separated the two germline ends. The CDR3 spans 15 residues. Per germline, CDR1 ENHRY and CDR2 SYGVKD. As DNA, the CDR3 is TGTGCCATCAGTGAGGGCGAGGCCGCAATTTATGGCTACACCTTC. Residues: CAISEGEAAIYGYTF.

This clonotype was detected a few times. The chain employs TRBV20-1 and TRBJ1-4, with a possible D match to TRBD1 (5 bases). Trimming removed 4 bases from V and 4 bases from J, with 13 bases in between. CDR3 length equals 14 residues. CDR1 is DFQATT, CDR2 SNEGSKA, per germline (reference sequence). CDR3 residues: CSATPGRLNEKLFF. The CDR3 DNA is TGCAGTGCTACCCCGGGACGGCTTAATGAAAAACTGTTTTTT.

V and J are TRBV6-2 or TRBV6-3 and TRBJ2-1; 11 positions match TRBD2. Germline V gene data show CDR1 as MNHEY and CDR2 as SVGEGT. With 5 bases clipped from V and 4 bases from J, the junction kept 7 bases outside the gene matches. The CDR3 has 16 residues. The CDR3 DNA is TGTGCCAGCAGTAATTTCCTAGCGGGAGGTTACAATGAGCAGTTCTTC. It encodes CASSNFLAGGYNEQFF.

The V gene is TRBV29-1, the J gene TRBJ1-1; 9 positions agree with TRBD1. V lost 7 bases and J lost 1; bases outside the gene matches: 7. The CDR3 is made up of 14 amino acids. The V gene's germline CDR1 is SQVTM and CDR2 ANQGSEA. CDR3 in amino acids: CSAGYRGPNTEAFF. The CDR3 nucleotides read TGCAGCGCTGGATACAGGGGGCCGAACACTGAAGCTTTCTTT.

J is TRBJ2-5 and V is TRBV5-1; D gene uncertain. The CDR3 runs to 13 residues. Germline assignment: CDR1 SGHRS and CDR2 YFSETQ. V gave up 4 bases and J gave up 5 bases, with 12 bases separating them. The chain's CDR3 is CASSPPAEETQYF. The DNA for the CDR3 is TGCGCCAGCAGCCCTCCCGCGGAGGAGACCCAGTACTTC. Full variable domain (missing parts from reference TRBV5-1 and TRBJ2-5): KAGVTQTPRYLIKTRGQQVTLSCSPISGHRSVSWYQQTPGQGLQFLFEYFSETQRNKGNFPGRFSGRQFSNSRSEMNVSTLELGDSALYLCASSPPAEETQYFGPGTRLLVL.

The chain uses TRBV7-3 and TRBJ2-5; weak D call: TRBD2 (6 bases). The CDR3 runs 14 residues. With 4 bases removed from V and 3 bases from J, the gap between germline ends came to 12 bases. Germline CDR1 SGHTA, CDR2 FQGTGA. The DNA of the CDR3 is TGTGCCAGCAGCTCCCAGGGCGGGGAAGAGACCCAGTACTTC. It encodes CASSSQGGEETQYF.